These T cell receptor beta chains were read from a single sample in a study of blood T cell repertoires in COVID-19. Repertoires were generated with immunoSEQ multiplex PCR, while TCRdb's copy carries only in-frame clones and drops some. Of roughly 12,000 clones listed, around 80% are singletons. Sequencing used peripheral blood. Receptors were obtained from a man older than 75 with acute or convalescent COVID-19. Each CDR3 is given with its conserved first and last residue.

V: TRBV6-5; CDR3: CASKAGVSTDTQYF
V: TRBV29-1; CDR3: CSVDWATGANYGYTF
V: TRBV18; CDR3: CASSPEYRVSNQPQHF
V: TRBV7-3; CDR3: CASSLGGAAYEQYF
V: TRBV6-2/TRBV6-3; CDR3: CASSYSSLANEQFF
V: TRBV3-1/TRBV3-2; CDR3: CASSQGQGQTHF
V: TRBV5-1; CDR3: CASSSQVDYGYTF
V: TRBV27; CDR3: CASSTGGYSPLHF
V: TRBV5-4; CDR3: CASSSQGTGQYF
V: TRBV4-2; CDR3: CASSPGRAGVYTGELFF
V: TRBV5-6; CDR3: CASSLAGGATEAFF
V: TRBV10-3; CDR3: CAISESLAVANYGYTF
V: TRBV14; CDR3: CASSRRQGGISYNEQFF
V: TRBV28; CDR3: CASRQAGGTDTQYF
V: TRBV5-6; CDR3: CASSLQGGFYTEAFF
V: TRBV6-2/TRBV6-3; CDR3: CASSPLAGGFSYEQYF